This T cell receptor beta chain was identified during a study of blood T cell repertoires in COVID-19. At the level of the study: The study drew acute and convalescent COVID-19 samples from the United States, Italy and Spain. Sources were T cells, B-cell-depleted T cells, or PBMCs; the material itself was cDNA or gDNA.

Sequenced by immunoSEQ multiplex PCR; TCRdb stores in-frame clones only, minus some. The sample lists fewer than 200,000 clones; about 88% were seen once. Material: PBMCs or T cells enriched from blood (not recorded which). The receptor was isolated from a human donor with acute COVID-19. The donor label of this sample is uncertain.

CDR3 loop: CASGSVPLLYAANEKLFF. CDR3 bases: TGTGCTAGTGGTTCGGTCCCCCTCCTTTACGCGGCTAATGAAAAACTGTTTTTT. The V and J genes are TRBV12-5 and TRBJ1-4; D is unclear. The germline V and J ends were trimmed by 4 bases and 3 bases, with 21 bases remaining between them. Germline V gene data show CDR1 as LGHNT and CDR2 as FRNRAP. CDR3 length equals 18 residues.